This TCR beta chain was obtained from a study of blood T cells in healthy people across ages. Collection of 8.5 to 10 milliliters of peripheral blood was performed for each donor. The CDR3 contains 16 residues. CDR1 is KGHSH and CDR2 is LQKENI in the germline V gene. Trimming shortened V by 0 bases and J by 2 bases, and 13 bases separated the two germline ends. Using a J-beta primer mix together with a sample-barcoded 5' primer, a second PCR was run for roughly 7 to 11 cycles. Tags on each cDNA molecule came from a template-switch adaptor with 12 random nucleotides. TCRdb reprocessed the 5' RACE reads with MiXCR, giving one entry per CDR3 protein. The sample has 700,000 to 950,000 distinct CDR3 sequences, about three fifths seen once.

The J gene is TRBJ1-1, the V gene TRBV18; possibly TRBD1 for D (6 bases). The material sequenced was blood. This TCR was sampled from a man younger than 40 in good health. The CDR3 loop is CASSPPPDRLNTEAFF. CDR3 in DNA: TGTGCCAGCTCACCACCACCGGACAGATTAAACACTGAAGCTTTCTTT. Using reference TRBV18 and TRBJ1-1 for the parts outside the CDR3, the full variable domain is NAGVMQNPRHLVRRRGQEARLRCSPMKGHSHVYWYRQLPEEGLKFMVYLQKENIIDESGMPKERFSAEFPKEGPSILRIQQVVRGDSAAYFCASSPPPDRLNTEAFFGQGTRLTVV.